The 8 T cell receptor beta chains reported below all come from one sample, sequenced in a study of radiation and T cells in renal cell carcinoma. The data were produced by immunoSEQ multiplex PCR, yet TCRdb's version contains in-frame clones alone and is incomplete. This repertoire shows around 80,000 clones, roughly 82% found once; its top ten account for approximately 5.4%. Documented time point: blood 2 weeks post-SBRT. The treatment was: 15 Gy SBRT to primary tumor, nephrectomy 4 weeks later. Here the sequenced sample was blood, taken from a patient whose treatment included radiotherapy and nephrectomy. The receptors derive from a man aged 60 to 69 with renal cell carcinoma.

The V and J genes are TRBV5-1 and TRBJ2-7; 11 positions agree with TRBD2. V shed 2 bases, J shed 5 bases, and the junction held 3 bases outside the gene matches. This CDR3 spans 14 amino acids. The germline V gene encodes CDR1 SGHRS and CDR2 YFSETQ. The CDR3 DNA sequence: TGCGCCAGCAGCTTAACTAGCGGGAGCCACGAGCAGTACTTC. Protein product: CASSLTSGSHEQYF.

The gene calls are TRBV30 and TRBJ2-3, with D hard to call. Germline values: CDR1 GTSNPN, CDR2 SVGIG (reference sequence). The V gene lost 3 bases and the J gene lost 1 base, with 14 bases spanning the gap. There are 15 residues in the CDR3. This chain's CDR3 is CAWRPDGWGTDTQYF. The CDR3 DNA reads as TGTGCCTGGAGACCGGACGGATGGGGCACAGATACGCAGTATTTT.

The chain joins TRBV11-2 to TRBJ2-7; D might be TRBD1 (6 bases). Germline V lookup: CDR1 SGHAT, CDR2 FQNNGV. Between the trimmed V and J ends, which lost 5 bases and 5 bases, there was a span of 19 bases. This CDR3 region has 15 residues. CDR3 sequence reads: CASSPLTYRAHEQYF. The CDR3 coding sequence is TGTGCCAGCAGCCCGCTCACTTACAGGGCCCACGAGCAGTACTTC. Full variable domain (missing parts from reference TRBV11-2 and TRBJ2-7): EAGVAQSPRYKIIEKRQSVAFWCNPISGHATLYWYQQILGQGPKLLIQFQNNGVVDDSQLPKDRFSAERLKGVDSTLKIQPAKLEDSAVYLCASSPLTYRAHEQYFGPGTRLTVT.

The J gene is TRBJ2-5, the V gene TRBV5-1, with 9 bases that match TRBD1. Germline trimming cut 5 bases from V and 5 bases from J; bases unmatched to any gene: 7. CDR3 length: 14 residues. The V gene's germline CDR1 is SGHRS and CDR2 YFSETQ. The CDR3 nucleotides read TGCGCCAGCAGGGAGGGACAGGGTGGCGAGACCCAGTACTTC. As protein: CASREGQGGETQYF.

CDR3 region: CASSQDKRAGRTNTGELFF. DNA for the CDR3: TGTGCCAGCAGCCAAGATAAGCGCGCAGGGAGGACGAACACCGGGGAGCTGTTTTTT. This chain links TRBV14 with TRBJ2-2, with D possibly TRBD2 on 6 matching bases. The CDR3 is 19 residues long. From germline, CDR1 is SGHDN and CDR2 FVKESK. The V end lost 0 bases, the J end lost 0 bases, and 17 bases lay between the germline ends.

This clone was observed a handful of times. The CDR3 is CASSLEGRYTEAFF. DNA of the CDR3: TGTGCCAGCAGCTTAGAAGGCAGATACACTGAAGCTTTCTTT. The gene calls are TRBV7-9 and TRBJ1-1; D remains unclear. The germline V gene has CDR1 SEHNR and CDR2 FQNEAQ (reference sequence). There are 14 residues in the CDR3. Trimming took 1 base from V and 3 from J, leaving 9 bases between them.

The chain combines TRBV6-5 with TRBJ1-4; D gene ambiguous. Germline values: CDR1 MNHEY, CDR2 SVGAGI. V was pared by 0 bases and J by 8 bases, with 16 bases between. This CDR3 has 16 amino acids. The DNA of the CDR3 is TGTGCCAGCAGTTACTCGAGCCGGGCCGGCTCCGAAAAACTGTTTTTT. It codes for CASSYSSRAGSEKLFF.

The rearrangement joins TRBV7-6 to TRBJ1-1; D gene ambiguous. The V end lost 2 bases, the J end lost 1 base, and 5 bases lay between the germline ends. The CDR3 length is 13 residues. Germline CDR1 and CDR2: SGHVS and FNYEAQ. The CDR3: CASSLSGNTEAFF. Written as DNA, the CDR3 is TGTGCCAGCAGCTTATCGGGGAACACTGAAGCTTTCTTT.